This T cell receptor (beta chain) appears in the sequencing data of a study of T cells in Graves' hyperthyroidism and ophthalmopathy (dated by TCRdb to between 2018 and 2021). Concerning the study at large: Peripheral blood was sampled at the time of initial diagnosis, prior to any treatment. To identify distinguishing TCR V-J signatures, a discovery cohort of about 95 patients was used, comprising under 45 with Graves' ophthalmopathy and approximately 57 with stable Graves' hyperthyroidism. For training and testing, the 100 or so patients in the discovery cohort were randomly divided in a 7:3 ratio. After blood sampling, hyperthyroidism patients were treated with methimazole at a starting dose of 30 mg daily, and ophthalmopathy patients were treated with high-dose intravenous methylprednisolone. In more than 5 Graves' hyperthyroidism patients, the study also compared T-cell repertoires from thyroid tissue with T-cell repertoires from blood. TCR Vbeta CDR3 sequencing of roughly 140 peripheral blood samples (approximately 44 ophthalmopathy, 75 hyperthyroidism and around 17 progressor patients) is reported in the paper. Prospective prediction of ophthalmopathy was tested in an independent validation cohort consisting of 18 hyperthyroidism patients and 17 patients who later progressed to ophthalmopathy. Findings and caveats that apply to the study as a whole: A 13 V-J signature model separated ophthalmopathy from stable hyperthyroidism, with approximately 87% sensitivity and 81.08% specificity in cross-validation and 80%/75% in testing. In validation, the model predicted progression to ophthalmopathy a median of approximately 6.6 months before onset, with over 60% sensitivity and just under 75% specificity. Most expanded thyroid clonotypes (frequency above 0.001) were also detected in blood, a finding suggesting that blood repertoires may reflect thyroid immune responses. No statistical method was used to fix the sample size in advance, and group allocation was not hidden from the investigators.

The TCR beta CDR3 regions were amplified from the RNA transcripts. The TCR CDR3 was subjected to a first round of RT-PCR using the HTBI primer set and the Qiagen OneStep RT-PCR kit. Libraries were constructed in a second round of multiplex PCR, after which size selection and purification were carried out. Sequencing of the libraries was done on an Illumina HiSeq2000 using paired-end 100 bp reads. The study's processing was this. SOAPnuke was used to process the raw data, removing reads that contained adapters or uncalled bases, had a mean Phred below 15, or lacked an exact match to the constant primer or identifier. COPE v1.2.5 was used to merge high-quality paired reads, and clonotypes were defined as unique nucleotide sequences. Clonotypes were aligned to IMGT TRBV, TRBD and TRBJ reference segments using MiTCR v1.1. The analysis included only V-J combinations with a frequency above 0.0001, which together covered 98% to 99.2% of the repertoires. The TCS score was defined as F50 (clonal expansion) divided by E x V (chaos), with BLOSUM62-based TCRdist calculated between CDR3 peptides within each V-J. Welch's t-statistics and random forest reduced fewer than 600 V-J features to about 13, which were used in a naive Bayes classifier (R e1071). The public sequencing data were trimmed at Q25 with fastp and processed into clonotypes with MiXCR by TCRdb, which kept only in-frame beta chains. Each record represents a unique CDR3 protein, reported with the most common genes and DNA among its rows. It is TCRdb's table, rather than the study itself, that gives the V and J calls and clone size. In all, the sample holds some 600,000 distinct CDR3 sequences, and roughly 14% of those were seen once. The biggest ten clones account for 5.8% of the sample.

A remark on this clonotype: Its recognized antigen is unknown. Since a much larger clone is just one base distant, this may be a read error.

Hyperthyroidism patients were newly diagnosed, with disease duration under 2 months, and aged 18 to 65 years. Patients with uncontrolled infections, other autoimmune diseases, pregnancy or lactation were excluded. Diagnoses relied on clinical symptoms, serum thyroxine and TRAb, thyroid ultrasound and orbital computed tomography. Blood from progressor patients was collected at the time of first diagnosis with hyperthyroidism, before any ophthalmopathy symptoms had appeared. Ficoll-Paque density gradient centrifugation was used to isolate PBMCs from approximately 11 ml of fresh peripheral blood. Progressor patients were first diagnosed with Graves' hyperthyroidism and then developed ophthalmopathy during follow-up. Total RNA was extracted with Trizol reagent, and quality was checked on an Agilent 2100 Bioanalyzer. The source is a woman aged 25 to 39 with Graves' hyperthyroidism that later progressed to Graves' ophthalmopathy. What was sequenced was blood.

This receptor carries the CDR3 CASIGIAGLYRETQYF. The base sequence is TGTGCCAGCATCGGGATCGCGGGACTATATCGAGAGACCCAGTACTTC. The chain employs TRBV7-8 and TRBJ2-5; TRBD2 matches 7 bases in the middle. For this chain, trimming is 7 bases at the V end and 4 bases at the J end, and the number of junction bases without a gene match is 15. Spanning cysteine to phenylalanine, the CDR3 consists of 16 amino acids. Kept here is only the CDR3 DNA, which spans 48 bases and is read in frame from base 1. For CDR1 and CDR2, the germline V gene lists SGHVS and FQNEAQ.